The sequence of this T cell receptor beta chain was determined in a study of cytomegalovirus exposure and HLA in healthy donors. Study-level findings and limits: TCR beta chain V- and J-gene trimming was linked, in a later analysis, to a missense variant in DCLRE1C. In vitro data verified three CMV-associated chains as specific for CMV antigens. It was reported that TCR beta sequences correctly inferred the HLA-A and HLA-B alleles for most subjects. Links to common viral pathogens appeared, in a later analysis, for several of the most significant clusters.

In the PCR, 60 Vbeta and 13 Jbeta primers were used. Data came from immunoSEQ multiplex PCR; TCRdb stores just in-frame clones and leaves some out. This listing includes 150,000 or so clones. Germline V lookup: CDR1 SNHLY, CDR2 FYNNEI. The CDR3 is made up of 12 amino acids. V shed 2 bases and J shed 8 bases, with 6 bases lying between them. In regard to this clone: The antigen is unknown.

The chain couples TRBV2 to TRBJ1-4; D is unresolved. The sequencing sample was made of PBMCs. This sequence originates from a woman aged 45 to 65 in good health and CMV-seronegative. The CDR3 protein is CASSEYREKLFF. The CDR3 DNA reads TGTGCCAGCAGTGAATATCGGGAAAAACTGTTTTTT.